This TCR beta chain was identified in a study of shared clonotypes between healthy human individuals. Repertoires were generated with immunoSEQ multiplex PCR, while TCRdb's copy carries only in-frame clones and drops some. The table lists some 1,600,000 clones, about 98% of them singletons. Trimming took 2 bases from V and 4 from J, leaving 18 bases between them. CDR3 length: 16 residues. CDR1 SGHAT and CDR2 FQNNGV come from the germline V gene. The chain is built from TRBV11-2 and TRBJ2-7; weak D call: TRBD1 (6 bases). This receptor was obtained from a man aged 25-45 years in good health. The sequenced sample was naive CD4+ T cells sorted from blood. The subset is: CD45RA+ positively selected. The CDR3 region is CASSLRSRGQDYEQYF. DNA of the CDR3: TGTGCCAGCAGCTTACGTAGTAGGGGACAAGATTACGAGCAGTACTTC.